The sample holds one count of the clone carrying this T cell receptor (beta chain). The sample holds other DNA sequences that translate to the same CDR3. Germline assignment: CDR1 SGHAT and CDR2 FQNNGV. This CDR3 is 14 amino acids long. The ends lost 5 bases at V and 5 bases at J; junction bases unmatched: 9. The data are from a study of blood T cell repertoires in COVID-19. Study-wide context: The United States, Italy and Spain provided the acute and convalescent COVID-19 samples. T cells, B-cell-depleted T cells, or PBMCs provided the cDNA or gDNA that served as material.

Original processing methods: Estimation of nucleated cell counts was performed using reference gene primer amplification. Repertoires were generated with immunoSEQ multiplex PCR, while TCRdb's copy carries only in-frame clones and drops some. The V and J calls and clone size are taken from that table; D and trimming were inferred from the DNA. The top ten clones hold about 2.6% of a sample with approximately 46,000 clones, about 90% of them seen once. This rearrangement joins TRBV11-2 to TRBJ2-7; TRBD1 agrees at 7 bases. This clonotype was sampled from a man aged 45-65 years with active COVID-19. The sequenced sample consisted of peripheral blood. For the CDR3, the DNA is TGTGCCAGCAGCACAAACAGGGGTCCCAACGAGCAGTACTTC. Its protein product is CASSTNRGPNEQYF. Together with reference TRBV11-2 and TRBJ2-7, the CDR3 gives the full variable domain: EAGVAQSPRYKIIEKRQSVAFWCNPISGHATLYWYQQILGQGPKLLIQFQNNGVVDDSQLPKDRFSAERLKGVDSTLKIQPAKLEDSAVYLCASSTNRGPNEQYFGPGTRLTVT.